The clone carrying this TCR beta chain was recorded at least ten times. Antigen: not known. The sample is drawn from a study of T cell repertoires in cytomegalovirus infection. Study-wide context: Indications came from public TCR beta signatures; they pointed to CMV infection and to a matching HLA type. Study-level points and caveats: CMV-specific HLA-C-restricted TCR beta clonotypes dominated the ex vivo response. Based on cumulative public TCR beta family frequency, carriers of CMV plus the relevant HLA were identified.

TCRdb passed the reads through MiXCR, listing each CDR3 protein once. Here the sample spans approximately 490,000 distinct CDR3 sequences, 11% being singletons. Sequencing was done on a sample of PBMCs. The receptor was derived from a human donor in good health (CMV status not recorded). Some clones in this sample may be carry-over from other donors' samples.

This chain's CDR3 is CASSLTRLAGKPSYEQYF. CDR3 DNA sequence: TGTGCCAGCAGTTTAACCCGACTAGCGGGGAAACCTTCCTACGAGCAGTACTTC. The V call is TRBV12-3 or TRBV12-4, the J call TRBJ2-7, with 11 bases lining up with TRBD2. CDR3 length: 18 residues. V lost 2 bases and J lost 1; bases outside the gene matches: 10.